A selection of T cell receptor beta chains follows, all from one sample in a study of shared clonotypes between healthy human individuals. Sequencing was performed with immunoSEQ multiplex PCR; in TCRdb, only in-frame clones are kept and a portion is missing. The table has over 95,000 clones, 40% to 55% seen once. The source material was PBMCs. Source of these receptors: a middle-aged woman in good health. Some clones in this sample may be carry-over from other donors' samples. CDR3s include the opening cysteine and the closing phenylalanine or tryptophan. The order of the fields is J gene, D gene, V gene, clone size, CDR3 protein, CDR3 DNA. A D gene is named only where the DNA matches it firmly. Size is omitted from some rows. Given values are once, few, many or a class for expanded clones.

j_call: TRBJ2-1; d_call: TRBD2; v_call: TRBV10-3; clone_size: .; cdr3_aa: CAIRRTSGGYNEQFF; cdr3_nt: TGTGCCATCAGACGGACTAGCGGGGGTTACAATGAGCAGTTCTTC
j_call: TRBJ2-7; d_call: .; v_call: TRBV7-2; clone_size: .; cdr3_aa: CASSLPGGSYEQYF; cdr3_nt: TGTGCCAGCAGCTTACCTGGGGGATCCTACGAGCAGTACTTC
j_call: TRBJ2-7; d_call: .; v_call: TRBV20-1; clone_size: .; cdr3_aa: CSAPDYHEQYF; cdr3_nt: TGCAGTGCCCCCGACTACCACGAGCAGTACTTC
j_call: TRBJ2-7; d_call: TRBD2; v_call: TRBV29-1; clone_size: few; cdr3_aa: CSVVRGGYEQYF; cdr3_nt: TGCAGCGTTGTTCGGGGGGGGTACGAGCAGTACTTC
j_call: TRBJ2-7; d_call: .; v_call: TRBV4-3; clone_size: .; cdr3_aa: CASSQDRSGVTYEQYF; cdr3_nt: TGCGCCAGCAGCCAAGACCGTAGCGGCGTCACATACGAGCAGTACTTC
j_call: TRBJ2-1; d_call: TRBD2; v_call: TRBV4-2; clone_size: many; cdr3_aa: CASSYRTSGRIGYNEQFF; cdr3_nt: TGTGCCAGCAGCTACAGGACTAGCGGGAGGATAGGCTACAATGAGCAGTTCTTC
j_call: TRBJ2-2; d_call: .; v_call: TRBV18; clone_size: many; cdr3_aa: CASSLRHPNTGELFF; cdr3_nt: TGTGCCAGCTCACTCCGGCACCCGAACACCGGGGAGCTGTTTTTT
j_call: TRBJ2-7; d_call: TRBD2; v_call: TRBV15; clone_size: .; cdr3_aa: CATSRGGRVPEQYF; cdr3_nt: TGTGCCACCAGCAGGGGCGGGAGAGTCCCCGAGCAGTACTTC
j_call: TRBJ1-5; d_call: TRBD1; v_call: TRBV29-1; clone_size: .; cdr3_aa: CSVADRFDQPQHF; cdr3_nt: TGCAGCGTTGCGGACAGGTTTGATCAGCCCCAGCATTTT
j_call: TRBJ2-1; d_call: .; v_call: TRBV19; clone_size: few; cdr3_aa: CASIADPSSYNEQFF; cdr3_nt: TGTGCCAGTATAGCGGACCCCAGCTCCTACAATGAGCAGTTCTTC
j_call: TRBJ1-5; d_call: .; v_call: TRBV28; clone_size: .; cdr3_aa: CASSLMRGAGNQPQHF; cdr3_nt: TGTGCCAGCAGTTTAATGAGGGGGGCAGGGAATCAGCCCCAGCATTTT